The 25 T cell receptor beta chains given below trace back to one sample, sequenced in a study of blood T cell repertoires in COVID-19. Assay used: immunoSEQ multiplex PCR; TCRdb lists only in-frame clones, some missing. The table records about 100,000 clones, 91% of them present only once. The sample consisted of peripheral blood. All receptors come from a man aged 18 to 35 with acute or convalescent COVID-19.

The rearrangement links TRBV5-4 to TRBJ1-2; D perhaps matches TRBD1 (5 bases). Trimming left V 3 bases short and J 6 bases short, with 12 bases between. Germline V gene data show CDR1 as SGHNT and CDR2 as YYREEE (reference sequence). The CDR3 contains 13 residues. This chain's CDR3 is CASSWDSWDGYTF. The CDR3 DNA reads as TGTGCCAGCAGCTGGGACTCCTGGGATGGCTACACCTTC.

V usage is TRBV18 and J usage is TRBJ1-1; D call uncertain. CDR3 length equals 17 residues. Germline-derived CDR1 and CDR2 are KGHSH and LQKENI. The V gene lost 0 bases and the J gene lost 1 base, with 15 bases spanning the gap. The CDR3 sequence is CASSPPRGFRANTEAFF. CDR3 nucleotide sequence: TGTGCCAGCTCACCACCGAGAGGGTTTCGGGCGAACACTGAAGCTTTCTTT.

This clone was recorded only once. This chain joins TRBV9 and TRBJ1-5; D might be TRBD1 (5 bases). Between the trimmed V and J ends, which lost 0 bases and 6 bases, there was a span of 13 bases. This CDR3 region has 15 residues. Germline lookup yields CDR1 SGDLS and CDR2 YYNGEE. This chain's CDR3 is CASSVDPSRGQPQHF. CDR3 coding DNA: TGTGCCAGCAGCGTAGACCCCTCAAGGGGTCAGCCCCAGCATTTT.

The V and J genes are TRBV25-1 and TRBJ2-7; D might be TRBD2 (5 bases). The CDR3 loop spans 15 amino acids. Germline V lookup: CDR1 MGHDK, CDR2 SYGVNS. Deletions cut 6 bases from V and 3 bases from J, with 18 bases between. CDR3 protein: CASRQTGIHIYEQYF. The CDR3 DNA reads TGTGCCAGCAGACAAACCGGGATACACATCTACGAGCAGTACTTC.

V and J are TRBV27 and TRBJ1-4; 8 nucleotides align to TRBD1. CDR3 length: 18 amino acids. Trimming at V came to 0 bases and at J to 0 bases, leaving 6 bases not matched to a gene. Germline V lookup: CDR1 MNHEY, CDR2 SMNVEV (reference sequence). CDR3 coding DNA: TGTGCCAGCAGTTTATCGGTCCTACAGGGGGCAACTAATGAAAAACTGTTTTTT. Encoded protein: CASSLSVLQGATNEKLFF.

The rearrangement links TRBV5-6 to TRBJ2-7, with D unclear. There are 13 residues in the CDR3. V shed 2 bases and J shed 3 bases, with 9 bases lying between them. Looked up from germline, CDR1 is SGHDT and CDR2 is YYEEEE. CDR3 in DNA: TGTGCCAGCAGCTTCTATGCCCTCTACGAGCAGTACTTC. Translation gives CASSFYALYEQYF.

V and J are TRBV6-5 and TRBJ1-1, with D unclear. Germline V gene sequence: CDR1 MNHEY, CDR2 SVGAGI. This CDR3 region has 15 residues. Trimming removed 8 bases at V and 0 bases at J, with 16 bases between. Here the CDR3 DNA reads TGTGCCAGCTCTCGCGGGTATTCTCTGAACACTGAAGCTTTCTTT. This codes for CASSRGYSLNTEAFF.

The V call is TRBV7-9, the J call TRBJ2-1, with D perhaps matching TRBD1 (5 bases). V lost 4 bases, J lost 0 bases, and 13 bases lay in between. CDR1 and CDR2 from the germline V gene are SEHNR and FQNEAQ (reference sequence). The CDR3 sequence is 16 residues long. The CDR3 protein is CASSSPGILSYNEQFF. The CDR3 nucleotides are TGTGCCAGCAGCTCTCCAGGGATACTCTCCTACAATGAGCAGTTCTTC. The full variable domain, with the rest looked up from reference TRBV7-9 and TRBJ2-1, is DTGVSQNPRHKITKRGQNVTFRCDPISEHNRLYWYRQTLGQGPEFLTYFQNEAQLEKSRLLSDRFSAERPKGSFSTLEIQRTEQGDSAMYLCASSSPGILSYNEQFFGPGTRLTVL.

CDR3 sequence (DNA): TGCGCCAGCAGCTTGGTGGCAGGGGGCTCCTACAATGAGCAGTTCTTC. Its protein is CASSLVAGGSYNEQFF. The chain combines TRBV5-1 with TRBJ2-1; TRBD1 aligns across 7 bases. There are 16 residues in the CDR3. With 0 bases clipped from V and 0 bases from J, the junction kept 3 bases outside the gene matches. Per the germline V gene, CDR1 is SGHRS and CDR2 is YFSETQ.

This clone was seen once. The genes are TRBV9 and TRBJ2-7; 9 bases fit TRBD2. Germline CDR1 is SGDLS and CDR2 is YYNGEE. V was pared by 0 bases and J by 0 bases, with 4 bases of the junction left unmatched. The CDR3 is 16 residues long. In DNA form, the CDR3 reads TGTGCCAGCAGCGTAGGGAATAGCGGGGGCTCCTACGAGCAGTACTTC. This translates into CASSVGNSGGSYEQYF.

This chain connects TRBV18 to TRBJ1-2; D call uncertain. The length of the CDR3 is 14 residues. Trimming left V 2 bases short and J 7 bases short, with 14 bases between. CDR1 is KGHSH, CDR2 LQKENI, per germline. The CDR3 DNA sequence: TGTGCCAGCTCACCAAAGGAGGGCGTTTCTGGCTACACCTTC. It specifies CASSPKEGVSGYTF.

The V gene is TRBV27, the J gene TRBJ1-6; a possible D gene is TRBD1 (5 bases). CDR3 size: 15 residues. Germline V gene sequence: CDR1 MNHEY, CDR2 SMNVEV (reference sequence). V was clipped by 7 bases and J by 8 bases, with 18 bases between them. DNA of the CDR3: TGTGCCAGCAAGTTCCGGTGGGGCGGAGATTCACCCCTCCACTTT. It codes for CASKFRWGGDSPLHF.

The CDR3: CAWRRQGNWYGYTF. The CDR3 DNA follows: TGTGCCTGGAGAAGACAGGGGAATTGGTATGGCTACACCTTC. The chain joins TRBV30 to TRBJ1-2, with 8 bases identical to TRBD1. Germline V gives CDR1 GTSNPN, CDR2 SVGIG (reference sequence). This CDR3 region has 14 residues. With 3 bases clipped from V and 5 bases from J, the junction kept 8 bases outside the gene matches.

V usage is TRBV28 and J usage is TRBJ2-1; D is uncertain. The CDR3 runs to 10 residues. CDR1 MDHEN and CDR2 SYDVKM come from the germline V gene. The V end lost 6 bases, the J end lost 7 bases, and 4 bases lay between the germline ends. CDR3 bases: TGTGCCAGCAGCCGGAATGAGCAGTTCTTC. Translation gives CASSRNEQFF.

V usage is TRBV7-8 and J usage is TRBJ1-2; 9 bases are a match to TRBD1. Germline trimming cut 5 bases from V and 5 bases from J; bases unmatched to any gene: 6. The CDR3 covers 14 residues. Looked up from germline, CDR1 is SGHVS and CDR2 is FQNEAQ. The CDR3 protein is CASSTGGTGYGYTF. DNA for the CDR3: TGTGCCAGCAGCACGGGGGGGACAGGGTATGGCTACACCTTC.

In this sample, this clone turned up once. The gene calls are TRBV5-4 and TRBJ1-1; 8 positions agree with TRBD1. V was pared by 6 bases and J by 4 bases, with 5 bases of the junction left unmatched. In germline, CDR1 is SGHNT, CDR2 YYREEE (reference sequence). There are 13 residues in the CDR3. The CDR3: CASNRQGSTEAFF. In DNA, the CDR3 is TGTGCCAGCAACAGACAGGGGTCCACTGAAGCTTTCTTT.

CDR3 sequence (DNA): TGTGCCAGCAGCTTGTTCCGCAGGGAGGAAAGTCAGCCCCAGCATTTT. Protein: CASSLFRREESQPQHF. V and J are TRBV5-6 and TRBJ1-5; possible D gene TRBD1, 5 bases. This CDR3 is 16 amino acids long. V was trimmed by 1 base and J by 6 bases, leaving 17 bases between them. Per germline, CDR1 SGHDT and CDR2 YYEEEE.

This clone was seen a single time. The chain has TRBV9 and TRBJ1-1; TRBD1 agrees at 9 bases. Germline trimming cut 3 bases from V and 6 bases from J; bases unmatched to any gene: 6. The germline V gene encodes CDR1 SGDLS and CDR2 YYNGEE. The CDR3 contains 14 residues. CDR3 loop: CASSARTGGPEAFF. The CDR3 DNA follows: TGTGCCAGCAGCGCCCGAACAGGGGGCCCTGAAGCTTTCTTT. Complete variable domain (other parts from reference TRBV9 and TRBJ1-1): DSGVTQTPKHLITATGQRVTLRCSPRSGDLSVYWYQQSLDQGLQFLIQYYNGEERAKGNILERFSAQQFPDLHSELNLSSLELGDSALYFCASSARTGGPEAFFGQGTRLTVV.

The chain carries TRBV15 and TRBJ1-2, with a tentative D call TRBD1 (5 bases). Trimming removed 8 bases from V and 2 bases from J, with 15 bases in between. CDR1 and CDR2 (germline): LNHNV, YYDKDF (reference sequence). CDR3 size: 14 residues. This CDR3 is CATRGTAGNYGYTF. CDR3 in DNA: TGTGCCACCCGAGGGACGGCGGGAAACTATGGCTACACCTTC. Looking up the rest from reference TRBV15 and TRBJ1-2 gives the full variable domain: DAMVIQNPRYQVTQFGKPVTLSCSQTLNHNVMYWYQQKSSQAPKLLFHYYDKDFNNEADTPDNFQSRRPNTSFCFLDIRSPGLGDTAMYLCATRGTAGNYGYTFGSGTRLTVV.

This clone was seen once. This chain links TRBV14 with TRBJ2-1, with D unresolved. The CDR3 is made up of 14 amino acids. Between the trimmed V and J ends, which lost 6 bases and 5 bases, there was a span of 14 bases. Germline V gives CDR1 SGHDN, CDR2 FVKESK. Here the CDR3 reads CASSPLLPDNEQFF. DNA of the CDR3: TGTGCCAGCAGTCCCCTCCTCCCTGACAATGAGCAGTTCTTC.

The chain links TRBV3-1 (or the pseudogene TRBV3-2) to TRBJ1-3, with a weak D call TRBD1 (6 bases). In germline, CDR1 is LGHDT, CDR2 YNNKEL (reference sequence). The length of the CDR3 is 13 residues. V lost 4 bases and J lost 4, with 8 bases in between. CDR3 in amino acids: CASSPGAGNTIYF. The CDR3 nucleotides read TGTGCCAGCAGCCCAGGGGCAGGAAACACCATATATTTT.

The rearrangement joins TRBV4-1 to TRBJ1-2, with TRBD1 identical over 11 bases. Trimming took 5 bases from V and 1 from J; bases not matched to a gene: 3. This CDR3 is 15 amino acids long. The germline gives CDR1 MGHRA, CDR2 YSYEKL. This CDR3 reads CASSGQGAFNYGYTF. Written as DNA, the CDR3 is TGCGCCAGCAGCGGACAGGGGGCCTTTAACTATGGCTACACCTTC.

The chain is built from TRBV7-2 and TRBJ2-7, with 11 nucleotides matching TRBD1. After removal of 3 bases from V and 6 bases from J, the junction contained 4 bases not matched to a gene. The CDR3 consists of 14 residues. Looked up from germline, CDR1 is SGHTA and CDR2 is FQGNSA. The CDR3 region has the DNA TGTGCCAGCAGCTTCAGGACAGGGGGCTTCGAGCAGTACTTC. This sequence encodes CASSFRTGGFEQYF.

The chain uses TRBV18 and TRBJ1-2; the D is unclear. The CDR3 contains 13 residues. Trimming left V 2 bases short and J 6 bases short, with 10 bases between. Germline V gene lookup returns CDR1 KGHSH and CDR2 LQKENI. The CDR3 DNA reads as TGTGCCAGCTCACCATCATTAGAGGATGGCTACACCTTC. Translation gives CASSPSLEDGYTF.

This clone was recorded once. This chain connects TRBV24-1 to TRBJ2-1; D is undetermined. Germline V lookup: CDR1 KGHDR, CDR2 SFDVKD. V dropped 6 bases and J dropped 6 bases, with 5 bases sitting between them. This CDR3 region has 11 residues. CDR3 in DNA: TGTGCCACCAGTTTGAGCAATGAGCAGTTCTTC. This encodes CATSLSNEQFF.